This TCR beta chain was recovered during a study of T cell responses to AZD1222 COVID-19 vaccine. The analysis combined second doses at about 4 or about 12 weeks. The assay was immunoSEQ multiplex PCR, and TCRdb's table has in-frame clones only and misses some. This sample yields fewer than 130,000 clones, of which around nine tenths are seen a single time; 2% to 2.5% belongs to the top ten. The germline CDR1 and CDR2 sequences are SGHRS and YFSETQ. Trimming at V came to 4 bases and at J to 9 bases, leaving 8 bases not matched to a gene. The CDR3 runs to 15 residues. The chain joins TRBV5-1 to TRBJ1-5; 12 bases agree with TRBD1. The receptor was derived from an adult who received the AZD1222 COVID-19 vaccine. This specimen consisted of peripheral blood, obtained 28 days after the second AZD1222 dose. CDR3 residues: CASSPGTGGLLPQHF. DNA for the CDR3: TGCGCCAGCAGCCCAGGGACAGGGGGCCTATTGCCCCAGCATTTT.